A selection of T cell receptor beta chains follows, all from one sample in a study of cytomegalovirus exposure and HLA in healthy donors. Profiled with immunoSEQ multiplex PCR; TCRdb holds only in-frame clones, not every one. This table lists some 51,000 clones. The sample taken for sequencing was PBMCs. These receptors came from a man aged 50 or older in good health and CMV-seropositive. The CDR3 runs from the conserved cysteine through the conserved F or W. Each record gives: D gene, V gene, J gene, CDR3 DNA, CDR3 protein. D genes are given only for firm matches.

>TRBD1|TRBV7-9|TRBJ2-1
TGTGCCAGCAGCTCTCGGGACAGGCTGGCCGACAATGAGCAGTTCTTC
CASSSRDRLADNEQFF
>TRBD2|TRBV27|TRBJ2-1
TGTGCCAGCAGTTTTCTAGCGGGGATCCACAATGAGCAGTTCTTC
CASSFLAGIHNEQFF
>-|TRBV4-1|TRBJ2-7
TGCGCCAGCAGCCAAGAAGGTAGCGGTTACGAGCAGTACTTC
CASSQEGSGYEQYF
>-|TRBV18|TRBJ2-1
TGTGCCAGCTCACCACCGGTCGGACAAGGCTCCGACAATGAGCAGTTCTTC
CASSPPVGQGSDNEQFF
>TRBD1|TRBV5-1|TRBJ2-2
TGCGCCAGCACACAGGGGTCGGACACCGGGGAGCTGTTTTTT
CASTQGSDTGELFF
>-|TRBV6-5|TRBJ2-2
TGTGCCAGCGACTGGGTGTCAACCGGGGAGCTGTTTTTT
CASDWVSTGELFF
>TRBD1|TRBV27|TRBJ2-7
TGTGCCAGCGGGCTGGACAGGGGCTACGAGCAGTACTTC
CASGLDRGYEQYF
>-|TRBV29-1|TRBJ1-2
TGCAGCGTTGAGCAGTATGGCTACACCTTC
CSVEQYGYTF
>TRBD2|TRBV28|TRBJ2-5
TGTGCCAGCAGTCTTCGAGGACTAGCGGGCCCGAAGACCCAGTACTTC
CASSLRGLAGPKTQYF
>TRBD1|TRBV9|TRBJ2-7
TGTGCCAGCAGCGTAGGGTTGACAGGGGATTCCTACGAGCAGTACTTC
CASSVGLTGDSYEQYF
>-|TRBV7-2|TRBJ1-5
TGTGCCAGCAGCCACTCCCCTGGGGCCGGTCAGCCCCAGCATTTT
CASSHSPGAGQPQHF
>TRBD1|TRBV5-6|TRBJ2-2
TGTGCCAGCAGCTTGGTCCAGGGGGACACCGGGGAGCTGTTTTTT
CASSLVQGDTGELFF
>TRBD1|TRBV4-1|TRBJ2-7
TGCGCCAGCAGCCGCAATCGGGGACAGGGGACCTACGAGCAGTACTTC
CASSRNRGQGTYEQYF
>-|TRBV2|TRBJ1-5
TGTGCCAGCAGTGAAGGGCAGGTCCTTAATCAGCCCCAGCATTTT
CASSEGQVLNQPQHF
>-|TRBV9|TRBJ1-3
TGTGCCAGCAGCGTAGATGGAGGCGATTCCTCTGGAAACACCATATATTTT
CASSVDGGDSSGNTIYF
>-|TRBV6-1|TRBJ2-3
TGTGCCAGCAAATCCGGGGGAGCTCAAGCAGATACGCAGTATTTT
CASKSGGAQADTQYF
>TRBD1|TRBV18|TRBJ1-2
TGTGCCAGCTCACCCCAGGAGGGACAGGGACACTACACCTTC
CASSPQEGQGHYTF
>TRBD2|TRBV9|TRBJ2-7
TGTGCCAGCAGCGTAGAGGCGGGGGTAAACGAGCAGTACTTC
CASSVEAGVNEQYF